This T cell receptor beta chain was identified in a study of blood T cell repertoires in COVID-19 (dated by TCRdb to the early 2020s). For the wider study: Collaborator samples came from the United States, Italy and Spain and covered acute and convalescent phases of COVID-19. The prospective study material was composed of cDNA or gDNA derived from T cells, B-cell-depleted T cells, or PBMCs. Subjects who had been exposed to COVID-19, were actively infected with it, or had recovered from it provided the deeply sampled blood TCRbeta repertoires that made up the dataset. The repertoires were released in a freely available public database meant as a resource for research on the immune response to SARS-CoV-2. The samples were drawn from the first 160 participants of the ongoing ImmuneRACE study and from some 1,300 subjects provided by 6 global collaborators. The sample metadata nearly always contained a de-identified subject ID, COVID-19 status, age in years and sex. Where HLA class I and class II types were available, the types were taken from metadata supplied by the sample provider, not from assay-based typing.

Here is what the overall study found, with its caveats: Clinical and demographic metadata were provided uncurated, with the amount varying by source and participant.

Each collaborating institution followed its own protocols to collect whole blood in K2EDTA tubes. For TCRbeta analysis, collaborator samples were shipped as frozen whole blood, as isolated PBMCs, or as DNA extracted from either sample type. The immunoSEQ Assay, a bias-controlled multiplex PCR, was used to amplify TCRbeta CDR3 regions from genomic DNA. The source study handled its data this way. The number of nucleated cells in each sample was estimated by amplification of reference gene primers within the assay. Sequence reads were collapsed and filtered to measure the absolute abundance of every unique TCRbeta CDR3 rearrangement. For each sample, productive Simpson clonality was calculated by taking the square root of Simpson's diversity index across productive rearrangements. TCRdb re-hosts the immuneACCESS table, in-frame sequences only. Its copies lack some clones; in the studies checked, an unresolved V gene accounts for under half of them, and the cause for the rest is not known. That table is the source of V, J and clone size, and D and trimming were worked out from the DNA. The sample table lists about 140,000 clones, around 73% of them with a count of one. Roughly 9% of the sample rests with the top ten.

A note on this clone: The antigen this receptor binds is unknown. Base qualities are not at hand, and no much larger clone is one base apart.

Input material: peripheral blood. The clonotype originates from a woman aged 45-59 years with active or convalescent COVID-19.

The CDR3 region: CASSPWYPPSGQGANMAFF. DNA sequence: TGCGCCAGCAGCCCTTGGTACCCACCTTCGGGACAGGGGGCAAATATGGCTTTCTTT. The chain links TRBV5-1 with TRBJ1-1, and 12 junction bases match TRBD1. As encoded in the germline V gene, CDR1 is SGHRS while CDR2 is YFSETQ. V and J are trimmed by 4 bases and 11 bases, and the gene matches miss 24 bases of the junction. From its cysteine to its phenylalanine, the CDR3 spans 19 amino acids. Just CDR3 DNA is preserved here, 57 bases in frame from base 1.